The source of this T cell receptor beta chain is a study of post-analysis software for immune sequencing data (dated by TCRdb to between 2015 and 2017). About the study as a whole: Recorded disease courses included relapsing-remitting, secondary progressive and progressive-relapsing multiple sclerosis, with some patients lacking subtype annotation. The patient repertoires were set against about 10 previously published healthy control repertoires from donors whose ages ranged from roughly 6 to 27 years. A subset of samples was prepared in parallel using single-end sample barcoding, then pooled and co-amplified after Illumina adapter ligation.

To demonstrate the VDJtools post-analysis software, TCR beta repertoires were profiled from the peripheral blood of about a dozen young patients with multiple sclerosis. The patients with multiple sclerosis were children and adolescents between 6 and 15 years of age. A note on this clonotype: Its antigen is currently not known. Within one base of it there is no much larger clone, and no base qualities were kept.

The investigation overall reported the following: A handful of TRBV segments, including TRBV5-6, TRBV5-1 and TRBV20-1, were significantly more frequent in patients than controls. Strong co-clustering of samples prepared in the same batch was shown by direct clustering with F measure, prompting a batch-effect correction. Multiple sclerosis patients had significantly lower normalized Chao1 diversity than controls, a result that suggests substantial peripheral T-cell clonal expansion. The control group was slightly older than the multiple sclerosis patient group.

Including the terminal cysteine and phenylalanine, the CDR3 comprises 14 residues. The sequence is cut down to CDR3 DNA, 42 bases in frame from base 1. In the germline V gene (reference sequence), CDR1 corresponds to SEHNR and CDR2 to FQNEAQ. Relative to germline, V is 5 bases shorter and J is 8 bases shorter, with 13 bases between their ends. Receptors were amplified or captured by PCR. TCRdb shows the sequencer as Illumina HiSeq 2500. To reduce PCR and sequencing biases, unique molecular identifiers were built into the TCR beta cDNA libraries. Some 500,000 cDNA molecules were obtained per 1 to 10 million input T cells, so each molecule approximated one T cell. The patient libraries were prepared and sequenced using the same protocol as the earlier healthy control dataset. Within a given batch, samples were prepared together, multiplexed and sequenced on the same HiSeq lane. The authors' pipeline ran thus. Raw barcoded reads were processed with MIGEC, discarding single-read molecular identifier groups before consensus assembly and CDR3 extraction. VDJtools was used for post-analysis of the clonotype tables, and diversity was normalized by down-sampling every dataset to the size of the smallest sample. Repertoire overlap clustering matched CDR3 amino acid but not nucleotide sequences to correct batch-related cross-sample contamination. Clones were called with MiXCR by TCRdb after fastp trimmed the public reads at Q25, and only in-frame beta chains were retained. Here each entry gathers all rows of one CDR3 protein and keeps the most common genes and DNA. These V and J calls rely on TCRdb rather than the paper's analysis. Recorded for this sample are more than 450,000 distinct CDR3 sequences; 44% of them occurred a single time. The top ten hold more than 1.5% of the sample.

The sequence joins TRBV7-9 to TRBJ1-6; the D gene remains uncertain. The sequence derives from a girl aged 10 to 17 with multiple sclerosis. Sequenced sample: blood. The CDR3 reads CASSPQYNHSPLHF. The DNA sequence reads TGTGCCAGCAGCCCGCAGTATAACCATTCACCCCTCCACTTT. The entire variable domain, with the stretches around the CDR3 drawn from the reference TRBV7-9 and TRBJ1-6 proteins, is DTGVSQNPRHKITKRGQNVTFRCDPISEHNRLYWYRQTLGQGPEFLTYFQNEAQLEKSRLLSDRFSAERPKGSFSTLEIQRTEQGDSAMYLCASSPQYNHSPLHFGNGTRLTVT.